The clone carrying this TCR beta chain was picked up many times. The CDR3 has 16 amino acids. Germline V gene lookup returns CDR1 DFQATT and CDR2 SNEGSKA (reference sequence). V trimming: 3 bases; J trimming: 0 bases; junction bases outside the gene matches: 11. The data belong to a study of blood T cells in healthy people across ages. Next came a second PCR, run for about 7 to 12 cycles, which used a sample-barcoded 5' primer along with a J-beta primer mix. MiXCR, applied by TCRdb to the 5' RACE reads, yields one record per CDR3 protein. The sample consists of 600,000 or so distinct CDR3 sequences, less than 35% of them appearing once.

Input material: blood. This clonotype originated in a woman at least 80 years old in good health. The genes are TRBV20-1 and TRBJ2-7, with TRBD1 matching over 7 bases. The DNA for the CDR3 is TGCAGTGCTAGCCGCTTTGGACAGGCTAGCTCCTACGAGCAGTACTTC. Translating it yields CSASRFGQASSYEQYF.